This T cell receptor (beta chain) was observed in a study of cytomegalovirus exposure and HLA in healthy donors. Study-level points and caveats: Rare sequences made up most TCRs, while some public TCRs were found in many donors.

The CDR3 is 14 residues long. Germline V CDR1 and CDR2: SGHNT, YYREEE (reference sequence). Trimming shortened V by 4 bases and J by 3 bases, and 13 bases separated the two germline ends. As concerns this clone: Its antigen is currently unknown.

PCR amplification relied on 60 Vbeta primers (plus 13 Jbeta primers). The repertoire was sequenced with immunoSEQ multiplex PCR; TCRdb's copy has only in-frame clones and lacks some. Across around 76,000 clones, the top ten clones capture 4% to 5.5% of the sample. The origin of this receptor is a man aged 40-55 years in good health and CMV-seronegative. The genes are TRBV5-4 and TRBJ1-2; D possibly corresponds to TRBD1 (6 bases). Specimen: PBMCs. The CDR3 DNA reads TGTGCCAGCAGCCCGCCCGGACAGCACTATGGCTACACCTTC. The encoded protein is CASSPPGQHYGYTF.